The 29 T cell receptor beta chains reported below all come from one sample, sequenced in a study of T cell repertoires in cytomegalovirus infection. TCRdb re-derived calls from the reads in MiXCR, one entry per CDR3 protein. There are about 300,000 distinct CDR3 sequences in the sample; around 25% occur only once, and about 15% lies in the top ten. The sample consisted of PBMCs. Receptors were obtained from a human donor in good health (CMV status not recorded). Some clones in this sample may be carry-over from other donors' samples.

The J gene is TRBJ2-5, the V gene TRBV24-1; 8 bases fit TRBD1. V was clipped by 2 bases and J by 2 bases; unmatched bases: 3. The CDR3 totals 15 residues. Germline V gene data show CDR1 as KGHDR and CDR2 as SFDVKD. CDR3 amino acids: CATSDSTGAQETQYF. For the CDR3, the DNA is TGTGCCACCAGTGATTCGACAGGGGCGCAAGAGACCCAGTACTTC.

This CDR3 reads CASSFIQGRNSPLHF. Here the CDR3 DNA reads TGTGCCAGCAGTTTTATACAGGGAAGAAATTCACCCCTCCACTTT. The V call is TRBV28, the J call TRBJ1-6, with a tentative D call TRBD1 (6 bases). V lost 3 bases to trimming and J lost 7 bases, with 13 bases between them. The length of the CDR3 is 15 residues. Germline V CDR1 and CDR2: MDHEN, SYDVKM.

The chain couples TRBV19 to TRBJ1-2; TRBD1 aligns across 7 bases. Per germline, CDR1 LNHDA and CDR2 SQIVND (reference sequence). The CDR3 extends over 15 amino acids. V lost 4 bases, J lost 3 bases, and 8 bases stayed unmatched. Here the CDR3 DNA reads TGTGCCAGTAGTACGACAGGGCTCATCTACTATGGCTACACCTTC. Its translation: CASSTTGLIYYGYTF.

The rearrangement uses TRBV2 and TRBJ1-6; D not resolved. There are 15 residues in the CDR3. Trimming left V 7 bases short and J 7 bases short, with 17 bases between. Per the germline V gene, CDR1 is SNHLY and CDR2 is FYNNEI. CDR3: CASTNLGLSNSPLHF. CDR3 sequence (DNA): TGTGCCAGCACTAACTTAGGGTTAAGCAATTCACCCCTCCACTTT.

CDR3 residues: CASSAGTGGTPPTQHF. The CDR3 DNA follows: TGTGCCAGCAGCGCCGGGACAGGGGGAACTCCCCCTACCCAGCATTTT. The chain carries TRBV2 and TRBJ1-5; 11 nucleotides match TRBD1. V dropped 6 bases and J dropped 11; count of bases not matched to a gene: 15. The CDR3 has 16 residues. Germline CDR1 and CDR2: SNHLY and FYNNEI.

This clonotype was counted a few times. The chain links TRBV15 to TRBJ1-1, with D hard to call. The CDR3 length is 14 residues. Germline V CDR1 and CDR2: LNHNV, YYDKDF (reference sequence). V was clipped by 3 bases and J by 0 bases, with 8 bases between them. The CDR3 here is CATSRTGMNTEAFF. The DNA of the CDR3 is TGTGCCACCAGCAGGACGGGGATGAACACTGAAGCTTTCTTT.

This chain connects TRBV27 to TRBJ2-1, with 11 bases identical to TRBD2. V gave up 2 bases and J gave up 6 bases; unmatched junction bases: 6. The CDR3 spans 16 residues. Germline CDR1 and CDR2: MNHEY and SMNVEV (reference sequence). The CDR3 spells CASSLPGTSGSNEQFF. For the CDR3, the DNA is TGTGCCAGCAGTTTACCCGGGACTAGCGGCTCCAATGAGCAGTTCTTC.

This clonotype has a count of ten or more. This chain uses TRBV7-2 with TRBJ1-1; 8 bases align to TRBD1. The germline CDR1 and CDR2 sequences are SGHTA and FQGNSA. The junction had 10 bases not matched to a gene; V was cut back by 5 bases and J by 5 bases. This CDR3 region has 15 residues. The chain's CDR3 is CASSPRQGKGTEAFF. The CDR3 region has the DNA TGTGCCAGCAGCCCCAGACAGGGGAAGGGTACTGAAGCTTTCTTT.

This clonotype was counted a few times. V is TRBV6-2 or TRBV6-3 and J is TRBJ2-7, with 14 bases fitting TRBD2. Germline loops: CDR1 MNHEY, CDR2 SVGEGT. The V segment lost 8 bases and the J segment 4 bases; nucleotides outside the gene matches: 4. The CDR3 runs to 14 residues. Here the CDR3 reads CASGTSGSSYEQYF. CDR3 coding DNA: TGTGCCAGCGGGACTAGCGGGAGTTCGTACGAGCAGTACTTC.

The chain carries TRBV7-2 and TRBJ2-2; 10 bases agree with TRBD1. This CDR3 has 16 residues. Unmatched junction bases numbered 8, after V lost 2 bases and J lost 8 bases. CDR1 SGHTA and CDR2 FQGNSA come from the germline V gene. In nucleotides, the CDR3 is TGTGCCAGCAGCTTAAGACAGGGGGCCCAGAAAGGGGAGCTGTTTTTT. Amino acids: CASSLRQGAQKGELFF.

This clonotype was recorded a few times. V gene TRBV10-1 combines with J gene TRBJ1-2; no firm D call. The CDR3 is 13 residues long. V was cut by 0 bases and J by 8 bases, with 10 bases left in between. Germline loops: CDR1 WNHNN, CDR2 SYGVQD (reference sequence). In nucleotides, the CDR3 is TGCGCCAGCAGTGAGTCCGGGGTACGAGGCTACACCTTC. It is translated as CASSESGVRGYTF.

This clonotype has more than one count but fewer than ten. The chain uses TRBV6-2 or TRBV6-3 and TRBJ1-5, with D perhaps matching TRBD1 (5 bases). The germline CDR1 and CDR2 sequences are MNHEY and SVGEGT. The length of the CDR3 is 17 residues. V lost 7 bases and J lost 7, with 26 bases in between. The chain's CDR3 is CASTRRQGRVIGQPQHF. The DNA for the CDR3 is TGTGCCAGCACCAGGCGGCAGGGAAGGGTGATAGGACAGCCCCAGCATTTT.

Here the CDR3 DNA reads TGCGCCAGCAGCTTGGATAGGGCTATGAATGAGCAGTTCTTC. It specifies CASSLDRAMNEQFF. The rearrangement uses TRBV5-1 and TRBJ2-1; D gene uncertain. The V end lost 0 bases, the J end lost 7 bases, and 11 bases lay between the germline ends. The CDR3 runs 14 residues. Germline V gene data show CDR1 as SGHRS and CDR2 as YFSETQ. Combining the CDR3 with reference TRBV5-1 and TRBJ2-1 gives the whole variable domain KAGVTQTPRYLIKTRGQQVTLSCSPISGHRSVSWYQQTPGQGLQFLFEYFSETQRNKGNFPGRFSGRQFSNSRSEMNVSTLELGDSALYLCASSLDRAMNEQFFGPGTRLTVL.

This clonotype was seen only once. The chain couples TRBV15 to TRBJ2-5; D ambiguous. This CDR3 has 14 residues. Germline V gene lookup returns CDR1 LNHNV and CDR2 YYDKDF (reference sequence). V was pared by 1 base and J by 4 bases, with 10 bases between. The CDR3 DNA follows: TGTGCCACCAGCAGAGGAAGGCTCGGAGAGACCCAGTACTTC. Protein: CATSRGRLGETQYF.

This clonotype was found many times. A much larger clone sits a single nucleotide away, making a read error possible. CDR3: CASSLESNQPQHF. The DNA for the CDR3 is TGTGCCAGCAGTTTAGAGAGCAATCAGCCCCAGCATTTT. J is TRBJ1-5 and V is TRBV28; D is ambiguous. The germline gives CDR1 MDHEN, CDR2 SYDVKM. The length of the CDR3 is 13 residues. Trimming pared 2 bases from V and 1 base from J, leaving 3 bases between.

This clonotype was seen more than once but under ten times. The chain has TRBV30 and TRBJ2-7; D is unclear. The CDR3 is 15 residues long. CDR1 GTSNPN and CDR2 SVGIG come from the germline V gene (reference sequence). V gave up 0 bases and J gave up 4 bases, with 16 bases separating them. CDR3: CAWSVLGRPRYEQYF. The CDR3, as DNA: TGTGCCTGGAGTGTATTAGGACGGCCTCGTTACGAGCAGTACTTC.

The rearrangement uses TRBV7-9 and TRBJ2-1, with TRBD2 matching 13 bases. Germline CDR1 and CDR2: SEHNR and FQNEAQ (reference sequence). CDR3 length: 18 amino acids. V shed 4 bases, J shed 1 base, and the junction held 7 bases outside the gene matches. CDR3 coding DNA: TGTGCCAGCAGCTCTCTTGTGACTAGCGGGAGGTCCTACAATGAGCAGTTCTTC. The encoded protein is CASSSLVTSGRSYNEQFF.

The rearrangement links TRBV18 to TRBJ1-1, with no clear D. CDR1 and CDR2 from the germline V gene are KGHSH and LQKENI. Trimming took off 0 bases at V and 0 bases at J, with 8 bases between the two ends. The CDR3 runs to 15 residues. Here the CDR3 reads CASSPPRTMNTEAFF. The CDR3 DNA reads TGTGCCAGCTCACCACCGCGTACAATGAACACTGAAGCTTTCTTT.

This clonotype turned up a few times. This rearrangement joins TRBV20-1 to TRBJ2-1, with TRBD2 matching over 9 bases. The CDR3 is made up of 15 amino acids. The ends lost 1 base at V and 7 bases at J; junction bases unmatched: 8. In germline, CDR1 is DFQATT, CDR2 SNEGSKA (reference sequence). CDR3 protein: CSARGREGPWNEQFF. The CDR3 nucleotides are TGCAGTGCTAGAGGGCGGGAGGGCCCTTGGAATGAGCAGTTCTTC.

The rearrangement links TRBV29-1 to TRBJ2-5, with TRBD2 matching 7 bases. V trimming: 6 bases; J trimming: 3 bases; junction bases outside the gene matches: 4. Germline V CDR1 and CDR2: SQVTM, ANQGSEA. This CDR3 contains 12 residues. The CDR3 DNA is TGCAGCGTCCTAAGCGGGGAAGAGACCCAGTACTTC. It yields the protein CSVLSGEETQYF.

This clonotype was observed at least ten times. The chain is built from TRBV7-2 and TRBJ2-7, with 7 bases that match TRBD1. Trimming at V came to 5 bases and at J to 5 bases, leaving 12 bases not matched to a gene. Germline CDR1 reads SGHTA; CDR2 reads FQGNSA. The CDR3 sequence is 15 residues long. The CDR3 reads CASSITRTGSHEQYF. The DNA for the CDR3 is TGTGCCAGCAGCATTACTAGGACAGGATCCCACGAGCAGTACTTC. Variable domain in full (rest from reference TRBV7-2 and TRBJ2-7): GAGVSQSPSNKVTEKGKDVELRCDPISGHTALYWYRQSLGQGLEFLIYFQGNSAPDKSGLPSDRFSAERTGGSVSTLTIQRTQQEDSAVYLCASSITRTGSHEQYFGPGTRLTVT.

J is TRBJ1-1 and V is TRBV28; D is undetermined. V dropped 7 bases and J dropped 1 base, with 4 bases sitting between them. This CDR3 contains 11 residues. From germline, CDR1 is MDHEN and CDR2 SYDVKM. The CDR3 DNA reads as TGTGCCAGCAATAGGAACACTGAAGCTTTCTTT. Translated, it gives CASNRNTEAFF.

This clonotype was seen a few times. The V call is TRBV5-1, the J call TRBJ2-3; D is uncertain. From germline, CDR1 is SGHRS and CDR2 YFSETQ. V lost 4 bases and J lost 0, with 9 bases in between. CDR3 length: 14 residues. CDR3 nucleotide sequence: TGCGCCAGCAGCATCTCCCCTAGCACAGATACGCAGTATTTT. Its protein is CASSISPSTDTQYF.

This clonotype was counted between two and nine times. This sequence joins TRBV28 and TRBJ2-7; TRBD1 agrees at 7 bases. This CDR3 is 13 amino acids long. The germline V gene has CDR1 MDHEN and CDR2 SYDVKM. J was trimmed by 0 bases and V by 10 bases; bases with no gene match: 6. In DNA form, the CDR3 reads TGTGCCACCCGGGGACAGACCTCCTACGAGCAGTACTTC. It codes for CATRGQTSYEQYF.

This clonotype was observed a handful of times. The genes are TRBV12-5 and TRBJ1-5; D is unclear. The CDR3 has 12 residues. Germline CDR1 reads LGHNT; CDR2 reads FRNRAP. With 6 bases removed from V and 0 bases from J, the gap between germline ends came to 3 bases. CDR3 nucleotide sequence: TGTGCTAGTGGCCATAGCAATCAGCCCCAGCATTTT. Protein sequence: CASGHSNQPQHF.

V and J are TRBV20-1 and TRBJ2-5, with 9 nucleotides matching TRBD1. The CDR3 is 13 amino acids. Looked up from germline, CDR1 is DFQATT and CDR2 is SNEGSKA (reference sequence). Losses at the gene ends were 4 bases for V and 2 bases for J; bases not matched to a gene: 2. CDR3 DNA sequence: TGCAGTGCTACCGGGACAGGGCAAGAGACCCAGTACTTC. Encoded protein: CSATGTGQETQYF.

CDR3 sequence reads: CASSNRPYEQYF. In DNA, the CDR3 is TGTGCCAGCAGTAACCGGCCCTACGAGCAGTACTTC. This chain uses TRBV6-2 or TRBV6-3 with TRBJ2-7; no firm D call. Trimming took 5 bases from V and 2 from J, leaving 7 bases between them. The V gene's germline CDR1 is MNHEY and CDR2 SVGEGT. The CDR3 spans 12 residues.

This clonotype has just a few counts. This chain joins TRBV7-9 and TRBJ1-1; D gene uncertain. CDR3 length equals 12 residues. V lost 1 base and J 9 bases, leaving 9 bases between the germline ends. Germline V lookup: CDR1 SEHNR, CDR2 FQNEAQ (reference sequence). CDR3 amino acids: CASSLDVGKAFF. The CDR3 DNA sequence: TGTGCCAGCAGCTTAGACGTCGGAAAAGCTTTCTTT.

This clonotype was detected many times. The V and J genes are TRBV19 and TRBJ1-5; D is unresolved. The germline gives CDR1 LNHDA, CDR2 SQIVND (reference sequence). V was cut by 2 bases and J by 0 bases, with 8 bases left in between. This CDR3 comprises 15 residues. In nucleotides, the CDR3 is TGTGCCAGTAGTATACCGTTACATAGCAATCAGCCCCAGCATTTT. Translated, it gives CASSIPLHSNQPQHF. The variable domain in full, with the rest retrieved from reference TRBV19 and TRBJ1-5, is DGGITQSPKYLFRKEGQNVTLSCEQNLNHDAMYWYRQDPGQGLRLIYYSQIVNDFQKGDIAEGYSVSREKKESFPLTVTSAQKNPTAFYLCASSIPLHSNQPQHFGDGTRLSIL.